The rows below give T cell receptor beta chains drawn from one sample of a study of cytomegalovirus exposure and HLA in healthy donors. The table came from immunoSEQ multiplex PCR; TCRdb's copy has only in-frame clones and leaves some out. The sample lists 180,000 or so clones, around 80% seen once, with around 3.5% in the top ten. Sample: PBMCs. The receptors stem from a woman aged 55 to 70 in good health and CMV-seropositive. The CDR3 runs from the conserved cysteine through the conserved F or W. The order of the fields is J gene, clone size, V gene, D gene, CDR3 DNA, CDR3 protein. The D gene is left open where the match is weak. Size is stated for part of the rows, as once, few or many counts, or as a class when the clone is expanded.

J gene: TRBJ1-4; clone size: .; V gene: TRBV27; D gene: .; CDR3 DNA: TGTGCCAGCAGTCGGTTGGGGGCGCATGAAAAACTGTTTTTT; CDR3 protein: CASSRLGAHEKLFF
J gene: TRBJ2-2; clone size: .; V gene: TRBV7-6; D gene: TRBD1; CDR3 DNA: TGTGCCAGCACCGGGACAGGAGCCCGTGCGGGGACCGGGGAGCTGTTTTTT; CDR3 protein: CASTGTGARAGTGELFF
J gene: TRBJ2-5; clone size: .; V gene: TRBV18; D gene: .; CDR3 DNA: TGTGCCAGCTCACCCTCCTCGGAGACCCAGTACTTC; CDR3 protein: CASSPSSETQYF
J gene: TRBJ2-1; clone size: .; V gene: TRBV27; D gene: TRBD2; CDR3 DNA: TGTGCCAGCAGTTTATCCCTAGCGGGAGGCTACAATGAGCAGTTCTTC; CDR3 protein: CASSLSLAGGYNEQFF
J gene: TRBJ2-5; clone size: .; V gene: TRBV5-1; D gene: .; CDR3 DNA: TGCGCCAGCAGCAGTGGTCAGACGGCGCGGCAAGAGACCCAGTACTTC; CDR3 protein: CASSSGQTARQETQYF
J gene: TRBJ1-5; clone size: .; V gene: TRBV6-5; D gene: TRBD1; CDR3 DNA: TGTGCCAGCAGACAGGGGGCGAGTCAGCCCCAGCATTTT; CDR3 protein: CASRQGASQPQHF
J gene: TRBJ2-2; clone size: .; V gene: TRBV28; D gene: .; CDR3 DNA: TGTGCCAGCCCCGGGATTACGGCGACCGGGGAGCTGTTTTTT; CDR3 protein: CASPGITATGELFF
J gene: TRBJ2-1; clone size: .; V gene: TRBV28; D gene: .; CDR3 DNA: TGTGCCAGCAGTTTAGTCGGGGGGCGGAATGAGCAGTTCTTC; CDR3 protein: CASSLVGGRNEQFF
J gene: TRBJ2-1; clone size: .; V gene: TRBV19; D gene: TRBD2; CDR3 DNA: TGTGCCAGTAGTACATTCTCGGAGCGGGGGAAGCAGTTCTTC; CDR3 protein: CASSTFSERGKQFF
J gene: TRBJ2-2; clone size: .; V gene: TRBV6-6; D gene: TRBD1; CDR3 DNA: TGTGCCAGCACTAGACAGGGGGGCACCGGGGAGCTGTTTTTT; CDR3 protein: CASTRQGGTGELFF
J gene: TRBJ1-2; clone size: .; V gene: TRBV9; D gene: .; CDR3 DNA: TGTGCCAGCACCCTAGTGTCCGGCGGCCACTATGGCTACACCTTC; CDR3 protein: CASTLVSGGHYGYTF
J gene: TRBJ2-1; clone size: few; V gene: TRBV7-2; D gene: TRBD1; CDR3 DNA: TGTGCCAGCAGCTTATGGGGACAGGGGGCGGATGAGCAGTTCTTC; CDR3 protein: CASSLWGQGADEQFF
J gene: TRBJ2-5; clone size: .; V gene: TRBV5-1; D gene: .; CDR3 DNA: TGCGCCAGCAGCTTGGCCTTAGGGGCCGGGGAGACCCAGTACTTC; CDR3 protein: CASSLALGAGETQYF
J gene: TRBJ1-1; clone size: .; V gene: TRBV7-9; D gene: .; CDR3 DNA: TGTGCCAGCAGCATTAGGGCGGGGACTGAAGCTTTCTTT; CDR3 protein: CASSIRAGTEAFF
J gene: TRBJ1-5; clone size: .; V gene: TRBV9; D gene: .; CDR3 DNA: TGTGCCAGCAGCGTGGGAACAGGTAATCAGCCCCAGCATTTT; CDR3 protein: CASSVGTGNQPQHF
J gene: TRBJ2-1; clone size: .; V gene: TRBV9; D gene: TRBD2; CDR3 DNA: TGTGCCAGCAGCGTAGCGGGAGGCCTCAGCTCCTACAATGAGCAGTTCTTC; CDR3 protein: CASSVAGGLSSYNEQFF
J gene: TRBJ2-7; clone size: few; V gene: TRBV6-6; D gene: TRBD2; CDR3 DNA: TGTGCCAGCAGCGAACTAGCGGGGGGGCCCTACGAGCAGTACTTC; CDR3 protein: CASSELAGGPYEQYF
J gene: TRBJ2-3; clone size: .; V gene: TRBV7-9; D gene: .; CDR3 DNA: TGTGCCAGCAGCTTTAGACAGGCCCCTAGCACAGATACGCAGTATTTT; CDR3 protein: CASSFRQAPSTDTQYF
J gene: TRBJ1-5; clone size: .; V gene: TRBV2; D gene: .; CDR3 DNA: TGTGCCAGCAGTGATTCGGAGGGTAGCAATCAGCCCCAGCATTTT; CDR3 protein: CASSDSEGSNQPQHF
J gene: TRBJ1-4; clone size: .; V gene: TRBV7-8; D gene: .; CDR3 DNA: TGTGCCAGCAGCTTAGTCGGGACAACTAATGAAAAACTGTTTTTT; CDR3 protein: CASSLVGTTNEKLFF
J gene: TRBJ2-7; clone size: .; V gene: TRBV21-1; D gene: .; CDR3 DNA: TGTGCCAGCAGCAATGATGGGACAGCCGAATCCTACGAGCAGTACTTC; CDR3 protein: CASSNDGTAESYEQYF
J gene: TRBJ2-7; clone size: .; V gene: TRBV6-1; D gene: .; CDR3 DNA: TGTGCCAGCAGAAGGACACTCTCCTACGAGCAGTACTTC; CDR3 protein: CASRRTLSYEQYF
J gene: TRBJ2-5; clone size: .; V gene: TRBV27; D gene: TRBD1; CDR3 DNA: TGTGCCAGCAGTTTATCGACCTACAGGGGGCTGGGAGAGACCCAGTACTTC; CDR3 protein: CASSLSTYRGLGETQYF
J gene: TRBJ2-1; clone size: .; V gene: TRBV4-1; D gene: TRBD1; CDR3 DNA: TGCGCCAGCAGCCAACTGGACAGGGGGCCGAACAATGAGCAGTTCTTC; CDR3 protein: CASSQLDRGPNNEQFF